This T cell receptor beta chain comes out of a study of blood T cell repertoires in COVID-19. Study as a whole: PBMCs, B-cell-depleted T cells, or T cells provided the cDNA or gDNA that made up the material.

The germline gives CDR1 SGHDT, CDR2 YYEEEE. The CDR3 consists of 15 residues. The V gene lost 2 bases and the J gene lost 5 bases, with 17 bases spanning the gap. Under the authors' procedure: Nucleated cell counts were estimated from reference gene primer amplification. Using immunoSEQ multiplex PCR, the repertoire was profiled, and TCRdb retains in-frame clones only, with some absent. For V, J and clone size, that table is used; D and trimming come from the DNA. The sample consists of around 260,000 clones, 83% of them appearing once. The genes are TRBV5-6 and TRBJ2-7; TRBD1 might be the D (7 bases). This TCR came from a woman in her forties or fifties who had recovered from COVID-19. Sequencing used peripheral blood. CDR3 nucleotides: TGTGCCAGCAGCTTTAACAGGGGAAGGAGGGACGAGCAGTACTTC. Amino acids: CASSFNRGRRDEQYF.